The text below deals with one T cell receptor beta chain. Its antigen is unknown. Profiling relied on immunoSEQ multiplex PCR, and the TCRdb table lists in-frame clones only, not all of them. The data contain around 83,000 clones, 88% of them singletons. Blood sampling took place at baseline, cycle 4 day 1, and cycle 7 day 1. The data were obtained in a study of OX40 agonist ivuxolimab in advanced cancers. About the research overall: A mean age of about 59 years, range roughly 20 to 85, was recorded, and around 85% were male. Study-wide results and limits: The study found that CD8+ T cells averaged more expanded clones than CD4+. At 0.1 to 3.0 mg/kg, clonal expansion of CD4+ and CD8+ blood T cells had occurred by week 6.

This TCR derives from an adult with an advanced solid tumor such as melanoma, head and neck, liver or kidney cancer. The source material was CD4+ or CD8+ T cells sorted from blood, sampled in a trial of the OX40 agonist ivuxolimab.

CDR3 coding DNA: TGTGCCAGCAGCACCGACAGAACTAATGAAAAACTGTTTTTT. Translating gives CASSTDRTNEKLFF. This chain joins TRBV21-1 and TRBJ1-4; the D call in the table, TRBD1, was not verified against the DNA. TRBV21-1 constitutes a pseudogene. The CDR3 contains 14 residues.